This T cell receptor beta chain was captured in a study of CD4 and CD8 cells across lung adenocarcinoma regions. Per germline, CDR1 MNHNS and CDR2 SASEGT. The CDR3 is made up of 14 amino acids. TCRdb re-derived calls from the PCR reads in MiXCR, one entry per CDR3 protein. The repertoire holds about 19,000 distinct CDR3 sequences, with approximately 50% as singletons. Donors had localized lung adenocarcinoma, a non-small cell lung cancer. The chain has TRBV6-1 and TRBJ2-1; the D call may be TRBD1 or TRBD2 (6 bases each). The J call may not be correct, given that the DNA end is closer to TRBJ2-5. Sequencing input: CD8+ T cells from the margin of a lung tumor. The clonotype originates from a male donor with lung adenocarcinoma. The CD4 and CD8 labels of this study may be unreliable. This CDR3 is CARLGGRDQETQYF. In DNA, the CDR3 is TGTGCCAGGCTCGGGGGCCGTGACCAAGAGACCCAGTACTTC.